A selection of T cell receptor beta chains follows, all from one sample in a study of blood T cell repertoires in COVID-19. Some clones are missing from TCRdb's copy, which holds only in-frame ones; the method was immunoSEQ multiplex PCR. This sample has 220,000 or so clones, with about three quarters found just once. Input material: peripheral blood. The receptors derive from a woman in her 70s with acute or convalescent COVID-19. Each CDR3 is given with its conserved first and last residue. D genes are given only for firm matches. Size is stated for part of the rows, as once, few or many counts, or as a class when the clone is expanded.

.,TRBV7-2,TRBJ2-7,.,TGTGCCAGCAGCTTAGTTAGGTGGAGCGACAGCTACGAGCAGTACTTC,CASSLVRWSDSYEQYF
.,TRBV5-1,TRBJ2-2,.,TGCGCCAGCACCGGGATAGGCACCGGGGAGCTGTTTTTT,CASTGIGTGELFF
.,TRBV3-1/TRBV3-2,TRBJ2-3,.,TGTGCCAGCAGCTCGAACAGGGTTGGCACAGATACGCAGTATTTT,CASSSNRVGTDTQYF
few,TRBV10-3,TRBJ2-7,TRBD1,TGTGCCACCGGCTCGGACAGGACTTACGAGCAGTACTTC,CATGSDRTYEQYF
.,TRBV29-1,TRBJ2-1,.,TGCAGGGAAAGGGGGATCCGCAATGAGCAGTTCTTC,CRERGIRNEQFF
.,TRBV27,TRBJ2-1,.,TGTGCCAGCAGCCGGACAGCCCTATACAATGAGCAGTTCTTC,CASSRTALYNEQFF
.,TRBV7-8,TRBJ1-4,.,TGTGCCAGCAGCTCCCGGGATGTTAATGAAAAACTGTTTTTT,CASSSRDVNEKLFF
few,TRBV7-9,TRBJ1-2,TRBD1,TGTGCCAGCAGCCCCAGACCGGACAGGGAGTTCTATGGCTACACCTTC,CASSPRPDREFYGYTF
.,TRBV6-2/TRBV6-3,TRBJ2-1,TRBD2,TGTGCCAGCAGTACCCCGACTAGCGGAGCCCGCGGGAATGAGCAGTTCTTC,CASSTPTSGARGNEQFF
.,TRBV30,TRBJ1-2,TRBD1,TGTGCCTGGGCCAGACAGGGCGGCTATGGCTACACCTTC,CAWARQGGYGYTF
.,TRBV7-9,TRBJ1-3,.,TGTGCCAGCAGCTTAGTGCCTGACTACACCATATATTTT,CASSLVPDYTIYF
few,TRBV28,TRBJ1-6,TRBD1,TGTGCCAGCAGCCCGGGACAGGGGGCCAATAATTCACCCCTCCACTTT,CASSPGQGANNSPLHF
.,TRBV3-1/TRBV3-2,TRBJ1-2,.,TGTGCCAGCAGCCAAGATGCCGGGGGGGGAGCTCCGGGGAACTATGGCTACACCTTC,CASSQDAGGGAPGNYGYTF
.,TRBV7-9,TRBJ1-1,.,TGTGCCAGCAGCTGGGAGTGGAACACTGAAGCTTTCTTT,CASSWEWNTEAFF
.,TRBV27,TRBJ1-1,.,TGTGCCAGCAGTTTAGAGGGCCTGAACACTGAAGCTTTCTTT,CASSLEGLNTEAFF
.,TRBV19,TRBJ2-5,.,TGTGCCAGTAGTATCAAGGGGCTGGAGACCCAGTACTTC,CASSIKGLETQYF
once,TRBV12-3/TRBV12-4,TRBJ1-1,TRBD1,TGTGCCAGCAGCCGGGGACAGTTCCAGGCTTTCTTT,CASSRGQFQAFF
once,TRBV10-3,TRBJ2-3,TRBD2,TGTGCCATCAGTGAGTACGCGGGAGAGGGCCTAGTAGATACGCAGTATTTT,CAISEYAGEGLVDTQYF
once,TRBV28,TRBJ1-2,TRBD1,TGTGCCAGCAGCCCTATTATGAGGACAGGGGTTAACTATGGCTACACCTTC,CASSPIMRTGVNYGYTF
.,TRBV20-1,TRBJ1-5,.,TGCAGTGCTAGTCCTCAGGGAGGTGACAATCAGCCCCAGCATTTT,CSASPQGGDNQPQHF
.,TRBV30,TRBJ2-5,.,TGTGCCTGGAGTGTACTGGTTCCTCCTAATACCCAGTACTTC,CAWSVLVPPNTQYF
few,TRBV30,TRBJ2-7,TRBD2,TGTGCCTGGAGTGTATGGTTAGCGGGTGACTCCAGCTCCTACGAGCAGTACTTC,CAWSVWLAGDSSSYEQYF
.,TRBV30,TRBJ1-2,TRBD1,TGTGCCTGGAGTGTACTGGGACAGGGGGCTGTAGGCTACACCTTC,CAWSVLGQGAVGYTF
.,TRBV13,TRBJ2-1,.,TGTGCCAGCAGCTCCGGGGTGGATAGCTCCTACAATGAGCAGTTCTTC,CASSSGVDSSYNEQFF
.,TRBV28,TRBJ2-1,.,TGTGCCAGCAGTTTATGGTCGGGAGAGCACAATGAGCAGTTCTTC,CASSLWSGEHNEQFF
.,TRBV2,TRBJ2-1,TRBD2,TGTGCCAGCAGCGAACTAGCGGGAGGGCTCAGTGAGCAGTTCTTC,CASSELAGGLSEQFF
.,TRBV13,TRBJ1-1,.,TGTGCCAGCAGCTTAGGGGGAGGAATGAACACTGAAGCTTTCTTT,CASSLGGGMNTEAFF
.,TRBV10-1,TRBJ1-5,.,TGCGCCAGCAGTGAGTCCGTCGGTCAGCCCCAGCATTTT,CASSESVGQPQHF
few,TRBV20-1,TRBJ1-2,.,TGCAGTGCTAGTCCGGGGGGCCTAAACTATGGCTACACCTTC,CSASPGGLNYGYTF
few,TRBV3-1/TRBV3-2,TRBJ1-6,TRBD1,TGTGCCAGCAGCCGTCCCGGGACAGGGACCTATAATTCACCCCTCCACTTT,CASSRPGTGTYNSPLHF
once,TRBV7-9,TRBJ1-1,.,TGTGCCAGCAGTTACACCCCCCGAACAGGGAACACTGAAGCTTTCTTT,CASSYTPRTGNTEAFF
.,TRBV3-1/TRBV3-2,TRBJ2-1,TRBD2,TGTGCCAGCAGCCAAGAGGGACTAGCGGGAGGGCCGACCAATGAGCAGTTCTTC,CASSQEGLAGGPTNEQFF
.,TRBV4-1,TRBJ1-5,TRBD1,TGCGCCAGCGGATTACAGGGGGCTGATCAGCCCCAGCATTTT,CASGLQGADQPQHF
.,TRBV28,TRBJ1-2,.,TGTGCCAGCAGTCAGCGGGACACAGAGGTTTATGGCTACACCTTC,CASSQRDTEVYGYTF
.,TRBV11-2,TRBJ1-1,.,TGTGCCAGCAGCTTAGATCGGACAGAAGGAACTGAAGCTTTCTTT,CASSLDRTEGTEAFF
.,TRBV5-4,TRBJ1-2,.,TGTGCCAGCAGCTCGAAGCGCTGGAACTATGGCTACACCTTC,CASSSKRWNYGYTF
.,TRBV7-2,TRBJ1-6,TRBD1,TGTGCCAGCAGCGGCTACGGGACAGACATCCACTTT,CASSGYGTDIHF